The sample holds one count of the clone carrying this T cell receptor beta chain. This table comes from immunoSEQ multiplex PCR, and its TCRdb copy is limited to in-frame clones, with some not included. The sample shows 35,000 or so clones, 85% to 90% of them seen only once. CDR1 is SGHTA, CDR2 FQGNSA, per germline. V was clipped by 1 base and J by 0 bases, with 7 bases between them. The CDR3 has 15 residues. These data originate in a study of blood T cell repertoires in COVID-19. The sample taken for sequencing was peripheral blood. The clonotype was recovered from a man in his 70s with acute or convalescent COVID-19. The chain recombines TRBV7-2 with TRBJ1-5; D not resolved. The CDR3 DNA sequence: TGTGCCAGCAGCTTAGAATACTATAGCAATCAGCCCCAGCATTTT. It translates to CASSLEYYSNQPQHF.